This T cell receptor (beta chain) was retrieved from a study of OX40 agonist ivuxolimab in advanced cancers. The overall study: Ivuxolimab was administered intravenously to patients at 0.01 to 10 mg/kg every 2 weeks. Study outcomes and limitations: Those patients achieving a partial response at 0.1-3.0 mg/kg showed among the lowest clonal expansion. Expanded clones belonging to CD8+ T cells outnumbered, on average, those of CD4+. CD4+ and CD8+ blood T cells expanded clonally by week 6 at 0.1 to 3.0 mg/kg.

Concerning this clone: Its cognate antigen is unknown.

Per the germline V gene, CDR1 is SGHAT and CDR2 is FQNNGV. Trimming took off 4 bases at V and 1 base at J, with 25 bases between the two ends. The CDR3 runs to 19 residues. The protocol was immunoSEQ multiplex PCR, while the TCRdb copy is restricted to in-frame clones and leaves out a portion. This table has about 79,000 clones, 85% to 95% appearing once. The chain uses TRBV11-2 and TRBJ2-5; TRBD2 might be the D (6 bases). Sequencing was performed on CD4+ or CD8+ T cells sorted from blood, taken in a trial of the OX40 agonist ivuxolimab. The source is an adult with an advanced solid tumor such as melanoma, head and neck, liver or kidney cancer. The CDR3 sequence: CASSCWPRVEGCFQETQYF. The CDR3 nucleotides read TGTGCCAGCAGCTGCTGGCCCAGGGTGGAGGGATGTTTCCAAGAGACCCAGTACTTC.